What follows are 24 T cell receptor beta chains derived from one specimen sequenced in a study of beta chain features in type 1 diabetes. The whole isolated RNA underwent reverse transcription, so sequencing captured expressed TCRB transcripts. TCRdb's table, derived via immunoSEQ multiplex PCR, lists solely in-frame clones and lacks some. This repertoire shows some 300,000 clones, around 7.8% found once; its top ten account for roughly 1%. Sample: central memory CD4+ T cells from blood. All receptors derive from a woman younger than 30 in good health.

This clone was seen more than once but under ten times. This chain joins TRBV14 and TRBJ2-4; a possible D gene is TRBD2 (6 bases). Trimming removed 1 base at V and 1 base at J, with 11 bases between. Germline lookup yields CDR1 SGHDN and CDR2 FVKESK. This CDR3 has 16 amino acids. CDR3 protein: CASSQAGVGAKNIQYF. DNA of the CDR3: TGTGCCAGCAGCCAAGCGGGAGTAGGCGCCAAAAACATTCAGTACTTC. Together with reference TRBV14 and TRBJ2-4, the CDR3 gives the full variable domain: EAGVTQFPSHSVIEKGQTVTLRCDPISGHDNLYWYRRVMGKEIKFLLHFVKESKQDESGMPNNRFLAERTGGTYSTLKVQPAELEDSGVYFCASSQAGVGAKNIQYFGAGTRLSVL.

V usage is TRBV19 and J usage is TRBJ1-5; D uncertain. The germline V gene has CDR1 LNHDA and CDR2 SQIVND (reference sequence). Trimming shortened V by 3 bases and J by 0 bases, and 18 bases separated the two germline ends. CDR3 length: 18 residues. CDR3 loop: CASSMAGLGGYSNQPQHF. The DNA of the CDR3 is TGTGCCAGTAGTATGGCTGGCCTGGGCGGATATAGCAATCAGCCCCAGCATTTT.

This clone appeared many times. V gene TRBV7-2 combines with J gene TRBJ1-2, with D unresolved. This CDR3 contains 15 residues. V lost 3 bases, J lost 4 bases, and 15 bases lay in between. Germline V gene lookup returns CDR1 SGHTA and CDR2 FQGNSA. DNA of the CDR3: TGTGCCAGCAGCTTTGATCGCCAGAACGTCTATGGCTACACCTTC. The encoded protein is CASSFDRQNVYGYTF.

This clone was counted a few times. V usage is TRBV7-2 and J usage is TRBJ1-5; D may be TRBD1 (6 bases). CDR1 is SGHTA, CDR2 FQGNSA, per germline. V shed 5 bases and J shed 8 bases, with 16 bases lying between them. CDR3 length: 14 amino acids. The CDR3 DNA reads TGTGCCAGCAGCCTACAGGGAGACGGGGAGCCCCAGCATTTT. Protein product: CASSLQGDGEPQHF.

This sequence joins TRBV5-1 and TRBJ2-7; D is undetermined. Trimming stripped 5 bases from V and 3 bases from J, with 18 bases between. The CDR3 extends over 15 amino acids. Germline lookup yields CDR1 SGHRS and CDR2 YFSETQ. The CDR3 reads CASREQVESFYEQYF. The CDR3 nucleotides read TGCGCCAGCAGAGAACAAGTGGAGAGCTTCTACGAGCAGTACTTC.

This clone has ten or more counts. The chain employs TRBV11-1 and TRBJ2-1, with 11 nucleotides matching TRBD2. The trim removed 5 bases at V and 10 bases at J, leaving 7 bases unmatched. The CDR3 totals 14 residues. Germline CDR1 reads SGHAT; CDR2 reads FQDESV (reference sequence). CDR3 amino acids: CASSETSGTLEQFF. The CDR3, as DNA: TGTGCCAGCAGCGAGACTAGCGGGACCTTGGAGCAGTTCTTC.

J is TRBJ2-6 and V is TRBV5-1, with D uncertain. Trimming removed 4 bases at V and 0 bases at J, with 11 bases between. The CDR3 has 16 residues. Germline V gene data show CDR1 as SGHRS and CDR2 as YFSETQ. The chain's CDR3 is CASSPDGLSGANVLTF. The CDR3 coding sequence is TGCGCCAGCAGCCCTGACGGCCTCTCTGGGGCCAACGTCCTGACTTTC.

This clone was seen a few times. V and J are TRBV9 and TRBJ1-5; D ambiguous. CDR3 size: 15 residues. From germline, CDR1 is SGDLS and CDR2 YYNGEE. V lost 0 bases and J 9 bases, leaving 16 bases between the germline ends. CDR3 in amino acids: CASSVAPDGRRPQHF. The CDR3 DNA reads TGTGCCAGCAGCGTAGCCCCAGACGGTCGAAGGCCCCAGCATTTT.

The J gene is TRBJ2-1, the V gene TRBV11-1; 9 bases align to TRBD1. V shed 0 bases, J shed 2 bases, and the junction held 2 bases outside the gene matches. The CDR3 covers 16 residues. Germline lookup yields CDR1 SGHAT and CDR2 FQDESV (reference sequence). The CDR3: CASSLAGDRAYNEQFF. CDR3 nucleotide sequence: TGTGCCAGCAGCTTAGCGGGGGACAGGGCCTACAATGAGCAGTTCTTC.

This CDR3 is CASATGQGGNTEAFF. The CDR3 DNA reads as TGTGCTAGTGCAACAGGGCAGGGGGGGAACACTGAAGCTTTCTTT. The J gene is TRBJ1-1, the V gene TRBV12-5, with 7 positions matching TRBD1. The CDR3 spans 15 residues. Germline V lookup: CDR1 LGHNT, CDR2 FRNRAP. The V and J ends lost 7 bases and 1 base, in that order; junction bases with no gene match: 9.

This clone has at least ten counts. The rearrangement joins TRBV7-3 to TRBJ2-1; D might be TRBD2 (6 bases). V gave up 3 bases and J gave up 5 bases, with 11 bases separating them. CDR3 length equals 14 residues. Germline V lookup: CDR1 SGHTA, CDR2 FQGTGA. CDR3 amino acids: CASSFSGGNNEQFF. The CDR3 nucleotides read TGTGCCAGCAGCTTTAGCGGCGGCAACAATGAGCAGTTCTTC.

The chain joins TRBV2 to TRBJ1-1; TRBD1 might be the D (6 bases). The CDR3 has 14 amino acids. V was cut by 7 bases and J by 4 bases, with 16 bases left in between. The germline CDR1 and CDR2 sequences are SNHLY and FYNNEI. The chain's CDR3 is CASTPEGGGTEAFF. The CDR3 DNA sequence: TGTGCCAGCACCCCAGAGGGGGGAGGCACTGAAGCTTTCTTT.

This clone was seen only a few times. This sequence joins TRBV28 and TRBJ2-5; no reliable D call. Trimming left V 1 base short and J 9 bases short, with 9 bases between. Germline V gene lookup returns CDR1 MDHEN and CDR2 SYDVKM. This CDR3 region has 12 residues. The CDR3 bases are TGTGCCAGCAGTTTATACCCATGGTCCCAGTACTTC. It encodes CASSLYPWSQYF.

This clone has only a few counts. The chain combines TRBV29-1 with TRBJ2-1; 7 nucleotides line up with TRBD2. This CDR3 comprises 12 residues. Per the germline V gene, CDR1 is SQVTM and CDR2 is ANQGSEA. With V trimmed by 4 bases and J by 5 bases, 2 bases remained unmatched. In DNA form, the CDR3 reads TGCAGCGTTGCTAGCGGCAACAATGAGCAGTTCTTC. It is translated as CSVASGNNEQFF.

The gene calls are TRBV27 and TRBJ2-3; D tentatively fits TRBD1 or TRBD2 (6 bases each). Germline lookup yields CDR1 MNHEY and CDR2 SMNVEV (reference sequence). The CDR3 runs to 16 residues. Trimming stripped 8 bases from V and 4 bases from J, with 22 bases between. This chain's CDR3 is CASSKFGGRGADTQYF. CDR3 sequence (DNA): TGTGCCAGCTCCAAGTTCGGGGGCCGGGGCGCAGATACGCAGTATTTT.

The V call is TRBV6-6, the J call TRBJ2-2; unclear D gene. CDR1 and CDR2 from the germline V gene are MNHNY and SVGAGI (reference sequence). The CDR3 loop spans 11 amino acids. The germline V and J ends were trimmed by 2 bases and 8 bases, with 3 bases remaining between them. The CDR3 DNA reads TGTGCCAGCAGTTACGAGGGGGAGCTGTTTTTT. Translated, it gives CASSYEGELFF.

CDR3 amino acids: CSVDLDRGRGYTF. The CDR3 DNA sequence: TGCAGCGTTGACCTCGACAGGGGCCGCGGCTACACCTTC. V is TRBV29-1 and J is TRBJ1-2, with 8 bases aligning to TRBD1. Germline V gene lookup returns CDR1 SQVTM and CDR2 ANQGSEA. V shed 3 bases and J 8 bases; nucleotides not matched to a gene: 8. The CDR3 loop spans 13 amino acids.

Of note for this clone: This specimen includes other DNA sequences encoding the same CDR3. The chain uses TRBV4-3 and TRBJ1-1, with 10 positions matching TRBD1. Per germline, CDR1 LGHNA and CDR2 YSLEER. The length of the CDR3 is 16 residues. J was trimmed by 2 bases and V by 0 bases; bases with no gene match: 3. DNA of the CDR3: TGCGCCAGCAGCCAAGACCCGACAGGGGGCAACACTGAAGCTTTCTTT. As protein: CASSQDPTGGNTEAFF.

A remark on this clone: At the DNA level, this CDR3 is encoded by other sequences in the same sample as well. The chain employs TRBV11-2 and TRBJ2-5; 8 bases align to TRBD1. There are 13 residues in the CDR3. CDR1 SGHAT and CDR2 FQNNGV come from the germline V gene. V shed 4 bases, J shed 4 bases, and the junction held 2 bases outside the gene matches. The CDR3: CASSSDRGETQYF. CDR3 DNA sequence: TGTGCCAGCAGCTCAGACAGGGGAGAGACCCAGTACTTC.

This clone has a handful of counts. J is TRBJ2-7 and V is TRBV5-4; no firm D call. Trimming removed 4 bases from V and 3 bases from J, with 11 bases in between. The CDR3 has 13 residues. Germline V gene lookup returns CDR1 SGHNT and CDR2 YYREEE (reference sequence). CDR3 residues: CASSAMRGYEQYF. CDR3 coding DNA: TGTGCCAGCAGCGCCATGAGAGGCTACGAGCAGTACTTC.

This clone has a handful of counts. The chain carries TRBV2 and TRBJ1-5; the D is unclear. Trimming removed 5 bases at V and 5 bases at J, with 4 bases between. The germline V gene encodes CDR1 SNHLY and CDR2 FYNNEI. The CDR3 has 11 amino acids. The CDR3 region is CASSQDQPQHF. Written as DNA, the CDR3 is TGTGCCAGCAGTCAGGATCAGCCCCAGCATTTT.

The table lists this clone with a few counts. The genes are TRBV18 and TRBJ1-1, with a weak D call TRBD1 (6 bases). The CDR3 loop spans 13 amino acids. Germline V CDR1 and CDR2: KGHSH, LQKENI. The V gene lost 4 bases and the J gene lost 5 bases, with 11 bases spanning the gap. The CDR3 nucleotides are TGTGCCAGCTCACAGGGGGAGGAGACTGAAGCTTTCTTT. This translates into CASSQGEETEAFF.

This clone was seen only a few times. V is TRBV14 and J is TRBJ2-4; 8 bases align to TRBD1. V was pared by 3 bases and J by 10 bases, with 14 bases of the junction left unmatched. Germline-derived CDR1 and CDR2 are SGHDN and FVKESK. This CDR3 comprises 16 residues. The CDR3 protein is CASSHRVDRGVGIQYF. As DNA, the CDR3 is TGTGCCAGCAGCCATCGGGTCGACAGGGGAGTGGGAATTCAGTACTTC.

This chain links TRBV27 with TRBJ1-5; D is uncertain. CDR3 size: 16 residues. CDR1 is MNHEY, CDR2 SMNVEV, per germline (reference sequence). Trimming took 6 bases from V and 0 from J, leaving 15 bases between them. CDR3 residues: CASRPSGFNSNQPQHF. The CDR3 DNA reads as TGTGCCAGCAGGCCGAGTGGGTTCAATAGCAATCAGCCCCAGCATTTT.